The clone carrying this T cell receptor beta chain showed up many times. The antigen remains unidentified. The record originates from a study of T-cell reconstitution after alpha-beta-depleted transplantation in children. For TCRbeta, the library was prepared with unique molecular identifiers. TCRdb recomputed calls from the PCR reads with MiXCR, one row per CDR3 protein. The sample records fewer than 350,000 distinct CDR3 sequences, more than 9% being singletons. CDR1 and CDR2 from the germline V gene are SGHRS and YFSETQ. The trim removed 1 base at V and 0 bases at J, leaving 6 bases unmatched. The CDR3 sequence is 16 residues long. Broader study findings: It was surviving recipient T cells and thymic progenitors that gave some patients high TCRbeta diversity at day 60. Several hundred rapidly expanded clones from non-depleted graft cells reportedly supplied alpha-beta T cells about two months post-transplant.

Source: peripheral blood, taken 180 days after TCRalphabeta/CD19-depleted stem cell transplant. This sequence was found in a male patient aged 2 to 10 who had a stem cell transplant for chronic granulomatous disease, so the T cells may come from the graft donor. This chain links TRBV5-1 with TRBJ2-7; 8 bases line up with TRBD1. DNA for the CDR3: TGCGCCAGCAGCTTGTACGGGGACAGGACCTCCTACGAGCAGTACTTC. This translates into CASSLYGDRTSYEQYF. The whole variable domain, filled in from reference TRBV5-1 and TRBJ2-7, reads KAGVTQTPRYLIKTRGQQVTLSCSPISGHRSVSWYQQTPGQGLQFLFEYFSETQRNKGNFPGRFSGRQFSNSRSEMNVSTLELGDSALYLCASSLYGDRTSYEQYFGPGTRLTVT.